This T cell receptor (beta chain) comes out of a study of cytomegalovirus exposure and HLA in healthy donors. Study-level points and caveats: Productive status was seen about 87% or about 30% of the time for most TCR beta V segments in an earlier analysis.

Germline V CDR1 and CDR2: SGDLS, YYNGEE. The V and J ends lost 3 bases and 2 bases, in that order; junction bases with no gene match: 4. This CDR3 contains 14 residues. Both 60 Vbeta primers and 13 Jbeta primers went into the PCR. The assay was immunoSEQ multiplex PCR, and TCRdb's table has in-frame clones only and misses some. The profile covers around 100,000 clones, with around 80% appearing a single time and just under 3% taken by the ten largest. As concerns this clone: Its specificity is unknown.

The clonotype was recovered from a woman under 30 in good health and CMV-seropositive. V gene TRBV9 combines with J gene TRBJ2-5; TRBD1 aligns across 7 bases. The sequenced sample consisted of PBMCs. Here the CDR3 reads CASSGSGQQETQYF. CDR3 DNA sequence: TGTGCCAGCAGCGGCTCGGGACAGCAAGAGACCCAGTACTTC.